The 17 T cell receptor beta chains below all came from one sample that was sequenced in a study of blood T cell repertoires in COVID-19. The table came from immunoSEQ multiplex PCR; TCRdb's copy has only in-frame clones and leaves some out. The sample lists about 250,000 clones, about 82% occurring once. Sequencing input: peripheral blood. The receptor set was obtained from a woman of 80 years or more with COVID-19, enrolled during active disease.

The rearrangement uses TRBV6-4 and TRBJ2-5; 8 nucleotides align to TRBD2. V shed 9 bases, J shed 2 bases, and the junction held 5 bases outside the gene matches. CDR1 and CDR2 (germline): MRHNA, SNTAGT. This CDR3 region has 13 residues. CDR3 sequence: CARGSGVQETQYF. CDR3 sequence (DNA): TGTGCCAGGGGTAGCGGGGTTCAAGAGACCCAGTACTTC.

This rearrangement joins TRBV3-1 (or the pseudogene TRBV3-2) to TRBJ2-1, with TRBD2 as a possible D gene (6 bases). The CDR3 runs to 12 residues. The V end lost 4 bases, the J end lost 9 bases, and 10 bases lay between the germline ends. CDR1 and CDR2 (germline): LGHDT, YNNKEL (reference sequence). The CDR3 nucleotides are TGTGCCAGCAGCCTAAGGGGAGGTGAGCAGTTCTTC. Its translation is CASSLRGGEQFF.

The chain links TRBV7-9 to TRBJ1-5; 7 bases agree with TRBD1. The CDR3 extends over 15 amino acids. Germline V lookup: CDR1 SEHNR, CDR2 FQNEAQ (reference sequence). The V gene end was trimmed by 1 base and the J gene end by 2 bases; junction bases not matched to a gene: 2. The DNA for the CDR3 is TGTGCCAGCAGCTTAGTAGGGGGCGGCAATCAGCCCCAGCATTTT. The encoded protein is CASSLVGGGNQPQHF.

J is TRBJ1-3 and V is TRBV5-1; TRBD1 matches 7 bases. This CDR3 has 15 residues. Germline V gene lookup returns CDR1 SGHRS and CDR2 YFSETQ. V lost 3 bases and J lost 4; bases outside the gene matches: 7. DNA for the CDR3: TGCGCCAGCAGCTCGGCGACAGGGCCCGGAAACACCATATATTTT. The encoded protein is CASSSATGPGNTIYF. The variable domain in full, completed from reference TRBV5-1 and TRBJ1-3, reads KAGVTQTPRYLIKTRGQQVTLSCSPISGHRSVSWYQQTPGQGLQFLFEYFSETQRNKGNFPGRFSGRQFSNSRSEMNVSTLELGDSALYLCASSSATGPGNTIYFGEGSWLTVV.

This clone was seen just once. The chain is built from TRBV30 and TRBJ2-7; D remains ambiguous. The CDR3 is 11 residues long. The V gene lost 4 bases and the J gene lost 4 bases, with 8 bases spanning the gap. Germline CDR1 reads GTSNPN; CDR2 reads SVGIG (reference sequence). The CDR3 bases are TGTGCCTGGACTGCCCGGTACGAGCAGTACTTC. Translation gives CAWTARYEQYF.

The CDR3 DNA is TGTGCCAGCTTGACGGGACAGGGTCATGTCTACACCTTC. Protein sequence: CASLTGQGHVYTF. V is TRBV2 and J is TRBJ1-2, with 9 bases lining up with TRBD1. Germline loops: CDR1 SNHLY, CDR2 FYNNEI. The CDR3 totals 13 residues. The V segment lost 8 bases and the J segment 10 bases; nucleotides outside the gene matches: 11.

V is TRBV2 and J is TRBJ1-6; TRBD1 matches 7 bases. CDR1 and CDR2 from the germline V gene are SNHLY and FYNNEI. The CDR3 runs 14 residues. V dropped 4 bases and J dropped 7; count of bases not matched to a gene: 4. CDR3 region: CASSGGQANSPLHF. Here the CDR3 DNA reads TGTGCCAGCAGTGGAGGACAGGCGAATTCACCCCTCCACTTT. The whole variable domain, filled in from reference TRBV2 and TRBJ1-6, reads EPEVTQTPSHQVTQMGQEVILRCVPISNHLYFYWYRQILGQKVEFLVSFYNNEISEKSEIFDDQFSVERPDGSNFTLKIRSTKLEDSAMYFCASSGGQANSPLHFGNGTRLTVT.

This chain joins TRBV5-6 and TRBJ1-1; D is ambiguous. The V and J ends lost 4 bases and 3 bases respectively, with 10 bases between them. This CDR3 contains 13 residues. The germline V gene encodes CDR1 SGHDT and CDR2 YYEEEE. The CDR3 protein is CASSRLADTEAFF. The CDR3 DNA reads TGTGCCAGCAGCCGCCTGGCGGACACTGAAGCTTTCTTT.

This chain uses TRBV19 with TRBJ1-2; D unresolved. This CDR3 spans 12 amino acids. Germline assignment: CDR1 LNHDA and CDR2 SQIVND (reference sequence). V was clipped by 5 bases and J by 3 bases, with 7 bases between them. CDR3 coding DNA: TGTGCCAGTAGTCCTCGTCACTATGGCTACACCTTC. Translation gives CASSPRHYGYTF.

The chain combines TRBV7-9 with TRBJ1-5; D ambiguous. The CDR3 totals 13 residues. The V end was cut by 8 bases, the J end by 0 bases, with 8 bases between. CDR1 and CDR2 (germline): SEHNR, FQNEAQ (reference sequence). DNA for the CDR3: TGTGCCAGCTCGGGGTATAGCAATCAGCCCCAGCATTTT. Its translation: CASSGYSNQPQHF.

In this sample, this clone turned up once. The rearrangement joins TRBV18 to TRBJ1-5; 8 nucleotides agree with TRBD1. In germline, CDR1 is KGHSH, CDR2 LQKENI. Trimming at V came to 3 bases and at J to 2 bases, leaving 6 bases not matched to a gene. The CDR3 extends over 16 amino acids. Written as DNA, the CDR3 is TGTGCCAGCTCACCTCAGGGGGCAATGGGCAATCAGCCCCAGCATTTT. This sequence encodes CASSPQGAMGNQPQHF.

J is TRBJ1-6 and V is TRBV5-4; 8 bases line up with TRBD1. Germline V gene sequence: CDR1 SGHNT, CDR2 YYREEE (reference sequence). This CDR3 has 15 residues. V shed 0 bases and J 10 bases; nucleotides not matched to a gene: 6. The CDR3 DNA reads as TGTGCCAGCAGCTTGGATCAGGGGGCCAGCTCACCCCTCCACTTT. Residues: CASSLDQGASSPLHF.

This chain connects TRBV4-1 to TRBJ2-2, with 10 bases matching TRBD1. The J segment lost 8 bases and the V segment lost 4 bases, leaving 10 bases of the junction unmatched. Looked up from germline, CDR1 is MGHRA and CDR2 is YSYEKL. This CDR3 comprises 16 residues. As DNA, the CDR3 is TGCGCCAGCAGCCTAGGCCCGGGACAGGGGATGGGGGAGCTGTTTTTT. It specifies CASSLGPGQGMGELFF.

The chain couples TRBV13 to TRBJ2-3; D perhaps matches TRBD1 (6 bases). The CDR3 is made up of 15 amino acids. V was pared by 5 bases and J by 1 base, with 13 bases between. Germline lookup yields CDR1 PRHDT and CDR2 FYEKMQ (reference sequence). The CDR3 DNA follows: TGTGCCAGCAGCGGGGAGCCAGGGGGCACAGATACGCAGTATTTT. Protein product: CASSGEPGGTDTQYF.

The chain carries TRBV30 and TRBJ1-1; D perhaps matches TRBD1 (5 bases). V was trimmed by 5 bases and J by 1 base, leaving 11 bases between them. Germline CDR1 reads GTSNPN; CDR2 reads SVGIG (reference sequence). The CDR3 consists of 13 residues. The chain's CDR3 is CAWGRQRNTEAFF. The CDR3 region has the DNA TGTGCCTGGGGTCGACAGAGGAACACTGAAGCTTTCTTT.

CDR3 in amino acids: CASSRTERGTETQYF. Here the CDR3 DNA reads TGTGCCAGCAGCCGTACTGAGCGGGGGACGGAGACCCAGTACTTC. The rearrangement uses TRBV9 and TRBJ2-5; 8 bases are a match to TRBD2. This CDR3 region has 15 residues. Germline V gene data show CDR1 as SGDLS and CDR2 as YYNGEE. The V segment lost 4 bases and the J segment 5 bases; nucleotides outside the gene matches: 10.

The V call is TRBV10-3, the J call TRBJ1-1, with 8 bases identical to TRBD1. V lost 7 bases to trimming and J lost 1 base; unmatched junction nucleotides: 5. The CDR3 runs 14 residues. Germline V lookup: CDR1 ENHRY, CDR2 SYGVKD. CDR3 DNA: TGTGCCATCACTCCAGGGGGCCAGAACACTGAAGCTTTCTTT. Translating it yields CAITPGGQNTEAFF.